The rows below give T cell receptor beta chains drawn from one sample of a study of control samples from healthy donors and cancer patients. TCRdb's copy holds only in-frame clones and misses some; the assay was immunoSEQ multiplex PCR. The sample carries 100,000 or so clones, 85% to 90% recorded once. The sequenced sample consisted of blood. These receptors originate from a woman aged 50 to 60 in good health. Each CDR3 is given with its conserved first and last residue. A D gene is named only where the DNA matches it firmly. A clone size is listed for some rows: how often the clone was seen (once, few, many), or a class if it is expanded.

D gene: -
J gene: TRBJ2-4
V gene: TRBV19
clone size: -
CDR3 DNA: TGTGCCAGTAGTATAGGCGGCGGCCGGGGGGCTGAGGCCAAAAACATTCAGTACTTC
CDR3 protein: CASSIGGGRGAEAKNIQYF

D gene: TRBD1
J gene: TRBJ1-1
V gene: TRBV4-3
clone size: -
CDR3 DNA: TGCGCCAGCAGCCAAGGGATCGGGACAGGGGATTTGAACACTGAAGCTTTCTTT
CDR3 protein: CASSQGIGTGDLNTEAFF

D gene: TRBD2
J gene: TRBJ2-7
V gene: TRBV19
clone size: -
CDR3 DNA: TGTGCCAGCGGAACCCCGGGACTAGCTGGCCCCGGGCAGTACTTC
CDR3 protein: CASGTPGLAGPGQYF

D gene: TRBD2
J gene: TRBJ2-7
V gene: TRBV20-1
clone size: -
CDR3 DNA: TGCAGTGCTAGTCCCATAGCGGGGGCCTCCTACGAGCAGTACTTC
CDR3 protein: CSASPIAGASYEQYF

D gene: -
J gene: TRBJ2-7
V gene: TRBV7-3
clone size: -
CDR3 DNA: TGTGCCAGCAGCCCAAATGGTCCAGGAATCTACGAGCAGTACTTC
CDR3 protein: CASSPNGPGIYEQYF

D gene: TRBD2
J gene: TRBJ2-7
V gene: TRBV4-3
clone size: -
CDR3 DNA: TGCGCCAGCAGCCAAGGGCGAGCGGGAGGATCCTACGAGCAGTACTTC
CDR3 protein: CASSQGRAGGSYEQYF

D gene: TRBD2
J gene: TRBJ2-7
V gene: TRBV7-8
clone size: -
CDR3 DNA: TGTGCCAGCAGCTTAGAGTCTAGCGGTCCCTTTTTAAGCTCCTACGAGCAGTACTTC
CDR3 protein: CASSLESSGPFLSSYEQYF

D gene: TRBD1
J gene: TRBJ2-7
V gene: TRBV6-5
clone size: -
CDR3 DNA: TGTGCCAGCAGTTTCCGATCCGGGACAGTCCCCTACGAGCAGTACTTC
CDR3 protein: CASSFRSGTVPYEQYF

D gene: -
J gene: TRBJ2-3
V gene: TRBV19
clone size: -
CDR3 DNA: TGTGCCAGTAGTACATCCAGGGCGGCAGATACGCAGTATTTT
CDR3 protein: CASSTSRAADTQYF

D gene: -
J gene: TRBJ2-7
V gene: TRBV2
clone size: -
CDR3 DNA: TGTGCCAGCGGTGGGGCCTACGAGCAGTACTTC
CDR3 protein: CASGGAYEQYF

D gene: -
J gene: TRBJ1-5
V gene: TRBV2
clone size: -
CDR3 DNA: TGTGCCAGCAGGGCGGGACAAAATAGCAATCAGCCCCAGCATTTT
CDR3 protein: CASRAGQNSNQPQHF

D gene: -
J gene: TRBJ2-1
V gene: TRBV28
clone size: -
CDR3 DNA: TGTGCCACCCTAGGGACGGGTGTGGGGTACAATGAGCAGTTCTTC
CDR3 protein: CATLGTGVGYNEQFF

D gene: TRBD1
J gene: TRBJ1-3
V gene: TRBV6-1
clone size: once
CDR3 DNA: TGTGCCAGCAGTCAAGGACAGGGGGGATACGGAAACACCATATATTTT
CDR3 protein: CASSQGQGGYGNTIYF

D gene: -
J gene: TRBJ2-5
V gene: TRBV3-1/TRBV3-2
clone size: once
CDR3 DNA: TGTGCCAGCAGCCAGGTACACCGGGAGACCCAGTACTTC
CDR3 protein: CASSQVHRETQYF

D gene: TRBD1
J gene: TRBJ1-2
V gene: TRBV19
clone size: -
CDR3 DNA: TGTGCCAGTAGTACGGCAGGGGGTTATAGTGGCTACACCTTC
CDR3 protein: CASSTAGGYSGYTF

D gene: -
J gene: TRBJ1-6
V gene: TRBV23-1
clone size: -
CDR3 DNA: TGCGCCAGCAGTCAATCGGACCCGGGGGCCAATAATTCACCCCTCCACTTT
CDR3 protein: CASSQSDPGANNSPLHF

D gene: -
J gene: TRBJ2-2
V gene: TRBV18
clone size: -
CDR3 DNA: TGTGCCAGCTCATTGACACTGACTGTGGCGGGGGAGCTGTTTTTT
CDR3 protein: CASSLTLTVAGELFF

D gene: TRBD1
J gene: TRBJ1-1
V gene: TRBV29-1
clone size: -
CDR3 DNA: TGCAGCGTGGTGGGGACAGGGTGGGGGAACACTGAAGCTTTCTTT
CDR3 protein: CSVVGTGWGNTEAFF

D gene: TRBD2
J gene: TRBJ2-1
V gene: TRBV19
clone size: -
CDR3 DNA: TGTGCCAGTAGTATGAATCCAGCGGGAGGGCAAAATGAGCAGTTCTTC
CDR3 protein: CASSMNPAGGQNEQFF

D gene: TRBD1
J gene: TRBJ2-3
V gene: TRBV9
clone size: once
CDR3 DNA: TGTGCCAGCAGCGTGAGGCGGGACAGGGTCAGCACAGATACGCAGTATTTT
CDR3 protein: CASSVRRDRVSTDTQYF

D gene: -
J gene: TRBJ1-6
V gene: TRBV7-2
clone size: few
CDR3 DNA: TGTGCCACCAACTCACCACGGGGCGGAGGTAATTCACCCCTCCACTTT
CDR3 protein: CATNSPRGGGNSPLHF

D gene: -
J gene: TRBJ2-1
V gene: TRBV7-2
clone size: -
CDR3 DNA: TGTGCCAGCAGTTACCACCAAGGGGGGGCGGGCAATGAGCAGTTCTTC
CDR3 protein: CASSYHQGGAGNEQFF

D gene: -
J gene: TRBJ1-5
V gene: TRBV12-5
clone size: -
CDR3 DNA: TGTGCTAGTGGCCGAGGGGGGGAATTGAGTAGGAGCAATCAGCCCCAGCATTTT
CDR3 protein: CASGRGGELSRSNQPQHF

D gene: -
J gene: TRBJ1-2
V gene: TRBV9
clone size: -
CDR3 DNA: TGTGCCAGCAGCGTAGATAGCGGGGTAGGGGGCTACACCTTC
CDR3 protein: CASSVDSGVGGYTF